The entry below describes one TCR beta chain. This clonotype is characterized as hyperexpanded (1% or more). There is no known antigen for this receptor. Base qualities are not provided; no much larger clone lies one nucleotide away. The library was produced with PCR. A modified RACE PCR protocol, rather than multiplex PCR, was used to amplify TCR alpha and beta chains from RNA. Libraries were sequenced on an Illumina MiSeq, and raw reads were demultiplexed according to sample-specific barcode combinations. In the original analysis: MiXCR software was used to identify TCR clonotypes from the sequencing reads. TCRdb handled the public reads itself, with Q25 trimming in fastp and clone calling in MiXCR, and kept productive beta chains. Duplicate CDR3 protein sequences are folded into a single record with the most common DNA and genes. The V and J calls and clone size come from TCRdb's table, not from the authors' own analysis. The sample's own table lists dozens of distinct CDR3 sequences.

This specimen comes from a study of T cells in AML relapse after transplant (dated by TCRdb to about 2019). Broadly, across the study: In this retrospective study, inhibitory receptor expression and TCR repertoires of bone marrow T cells were examined in patients given allogeneic HSCT for myeloid malignancy.

The junction shows trimming of 7 bases on V and 7 bases on J, and the gene matches do not reach 12 bases of it. The CDR3 runs 15 residues from the cysteine to the phenylalanine. The entry retains the CDR3 DNA only, 45 bases that are in frame from base 1. The germline V gene provides CDR1 MNHEY and CDR2 SVGEGT. Points the paper makes about the study in general: The TCR repertoire comparisons were based on very few samples, with only three individuals in each group for unsorted bone marrow.

The sample here was bone marrow, either the whole sample or a sorted T cell fraction (not recorded which), taken at relapse. The receptor was derived from a human donor who had a stem cell transplant for acute myeloid leukemia. Following a transplant, some T lymphocytes may have been derived from the graft donor. The sequence joins TRBV6-2 or TRBV6-3 to TRBJ2-1, with 8 middle bases fitting TRBD1. The nucleotide sequence is TGTGCCAGCACCCCGCGGACAGGGTCTAGGAATGAGCAGTTCTTC. This encodes CASTPRTGSRNEQFF.